The clone carrying this TCR beta chain turned up a few times. Its matching antigen is unknown. This sample was taken from a study of cytomegalovirus exposure and HLA in healthy donors. Findings and limits, study-wide: The authors later found most CMV-associated TCR beta chains appeared HLA-restricted.

Primers: 60 Vbeta forward and 13 Jbeta reverse. Repertoires were generated with immunoSEQ multiplex PCR, while TCRdb's copy carries only in-frame clones and drops some. The sample holds 180,000 or so clones, about three quarters seen once. V shed 3 bases and J shed 1 base, with 8 bases lying between them. The CDR3 totals 13 residues. Germline V lookup: CDR1 SQVTM, CDR2 ANQGSEA. The chain recombines TRBV29-1 with TRBJ2-3; the D gene is possibly TRBD2 (6 bases). This clonotype was obtained from a man younger than 35 in good health and CMV-seronegative. The sample taken for sequencing was PBMCs. This CDR3 reads CSVEASGTDTQYF. The CDR3 DNA reads as TGCAGCGTTGAGGCTAGCGGCACAGATACGCAGTATTTT.